Presented here are 32 T cell receptor beta chains from one specimen sequenced in a study of cytomegalovirus exposure and HLA in healthy donors. Primers: 60 Vbeta forward and 13 Jbeta reverse. TCRdb keeps only in-frame clones here, not all; method: immunoSEQ multiplex PCR. The sample yields fewer than 130,000 clones, 74% seen once. Sequences were obtained from PBMCs. These receptors were collected from a man between 50 and 59 years old in good health and CMV-seropositive.

Notes on this clone: The junction does not match germline at one end; this may be a read error. This chain joins TRBV5-1 and TRBJ2-7; 9 bases agree with TRBD1. The CDR3 totals 14 residues. Germline V lookup: CDR1 SGHRS, CDR2 YFSETQ. Here the CDR3 DNA reads TGCGCCAGCAGTGATTCGGGACAGGGAGCCAGAAGGAACTTC. It encodes CASSDSGQGARRNF.

This clone was seen only a few times. The rearrangement links TRBV14 to TRBJ1-1, with TRBD1 identical over 7 bases. From germline, CDR1 is SGHDN and CDR2 FVKESK. The CDR3 covers 15 residues. With V trimmed by 4 bases and J by 1 base, 6 bases remained unmatched. The CDR3 loop reads CASSPLGTANTEAFF. In nucleotides, the CDR3 is TGTGCCAGCAGCCCCTTAGGGACAGCGAACACTGAAGCTTTCTTT. Full variable domain (remainder filled in from reference TRBV14 and TRBJ1-1): EAGVTQFPSHSVIEKGQTVTLRCDPISGHDNLYWYRRVMGKEIKFLLHFVKESKQDESGMPNNRFLAERTGGTYSTLKVQPAELEDSGVYFCASSPLGTANTEAFFGQGTRLTVV.

The chain carries TRBV12-5 and TRBJ2-2; D perhaps matches TRBD1 (6 bases). The CDR3 has 17 amino acids. In germline, CDR1 is LGHNT, CDR2 FRNRAP. Trimming pared 4 bases from V and 0 bases from J, leaving 15 bases between. The CDR3 DNA is TGTGCTAGTGGTTCCCCCCGGGACAACGCGAACACCGGGGAGCTGTTTTTT. Its translation: CASGSPRDNANTGELFF.

This clone was counted between two and nine times. The chain is built from TRBV9 and TRBJ1-1, with a tentative D call TRBD1 (6 bases). V lost 3 bases and J lost 7, with 13 bases in between. Germline V CDR1 and CDR2: SGDLS, YYNGEE. This CDR3 contains 13 residues. The chain's CDR3 is CASSATDRREAFF. The CDR3 nucleotides are TGTGCCAGCAGCGCCACGGACAGACGTGAAGCTTTCTTT.

The chain employs TRBV10-3 and TRBJ1-1, with 7 bases that match TRBD1. Germline V lookup: CDR1 ENHRY, CDR2 SYGVKD. With V trimmed by 8 bases and J by 1 base, 4 bases remained unmatched. The CDR3 has 13 residues. CDR3 residues: CAIRPGGNTEAFF. In DNA form, the CDR3 reads TGTGCCATCCGCCCAGGGGGGAACACTGAAGCTTTCTTT.

This clone has just a few counts. The V gene is TRBV30, the J gene TRBJ2-1; D gene ambiguous. The CDR3 consists of 12 residues. Per germline, CDR1 GTSNPN and CDR2 SVGIG (reference sequence). V gave up 5 bases and J gave up 5 bases, with 10 bases separating them. DNA for the CDR3: TGTGCCTGGGACACGGATAACAATGAGCAGTTCTTC. Amino acid sequence: CAWDTDNNEQFF.

This rearrangement joins TRBV18 to TRBJ1-1; TRBD1 aligns across 8 bases. V dropped 2 bases and J dropped 1; count of bases not matched to a gene: 3. Germline CDR1 KGHSH, CDR2 LQKENI. This CDR3 spans 15 amino acids. The chain's CDR3 is CASSPMGQANTEAFF. The CDR3 nucleotides are TGTGCCAGCTCACCAATGGGACAGGCGAACACTGAAGCTTTCTTT.

The V gene is TRBV19, the J gene TRBJ1-2; the D gene is possibly TRBD1 (6 bases). Germline CDR1 reads LNHDA; CDR2 reads SQIVND (reference sequence). Trimming removed 7 bases at V and 5 bases at J, with 11 bases between. The CDR3 covers 12 residues. CDR3 protein: CASIGQTYGYTF. The CDR3 DNA sequence: TGTGCCAGTATCGGACAGACTTATGGCTACACCTTC.

The chain combines TRBV2 with TRBJ1-5, with 7 bases that match TRBD1. Germline loops: CDR1 SNHLY, CDR2 FYNNEI. Trimming removed 1 base from V and 6 bases from J; junction bases left unmatched: 3. This CDR3 comprises 14 residues. DNA of the CDR3: TGTGCCAGCAGTGAAGGGACAGGTACTCAGCCCCAGCATTTT. This translates into CASSEGTGTQPQHF.

This chain connects TRBV5-5 to TRBJ1-5; 7 nucleotides line up with TRBD1. This CDR3 is 13 amino acids long. Germline lookup yields CDR1 SGHKS and CDR2 YYEKEE (reference sequence). After removal of 5 bases from V and 5 bases from J, the junction contained 4 bases not matched to a gene. The DNA of the CDR3 is TGTGCCAGCAGTTGGGACAGTGATCAGCCCCAGCATTTT. Translating gives CASSWDSDQPQHF.

The chain uses TRBV5-6 and TRBJ1-5, with 12 bases fitting TRBD1. J lost 1 base, V lost 1 base, and 3 bases had no gene match. Germline CDR1 reads SGHDT; CDR2 reads YYEEEE. The CDR3 has 17 amino acids. CDR3 DNA sequence: TGTGCCAGCAGCTTGTTTGGGACAGGGGGCAGCAATCAGCCCCAGCATTTT. Amino acids: CASSLFGTGGSNQPQHF. Full variable domain (remainder filled in from reference TRBV5-6 and TRBJ1-5): DAGVTQSPTHLIKTRGQQVTLRCSPKSGHDTVSWYQQALGQGPQFIFQYYEEEERQRGNFPDRFSGHQFPNYSSELNVNALLLGDSALYLCASSLFGTGGSNQPQHFGDGTRLSIL.

The CDR3 nucleotides read TGCGCCAGCAGCTTGGTCTACGAGCAGTACTTC. This codes for CASSLVYEQYF. V usage is TRBV5-1 and J usage is TRBJ2-5; no definite D call. The J call is in doubt because the DNA end fits TRBJ2-7 better. This CDR3 has 11 residues. Per the germline V gene, CDR1 is SGHRS and CDR2 is YFSETQ.

This sequence joins TRBV1 and TRBJ2-7; the table's TRBD1 call for D was not verified on the DNA. TRBV1 is a known pseudogene. CDR3 length: 13 amino acids. This CDR3 is CTSRFVRGYEQYF. DNA of the CDR3: TGCACCAGCAGGTTCGTCAGGGGCTACGAGCAGTACTTC.

This clone was recorded a few times. The rearrangement uses TRBV27 and TRBJ1-1; TRBD1 is a possible D gene (6 bases). The V end was cut by 4 bases, the J end by 5 bases, with 11 bases between. Germline CDR1 is MNHEY and CDR2 is SMNVEV (reference sequence). The CDR3 extends over 13 amino acids. CDR3 coding DNA: TGTGCCAGCAGTTATCAGGGGATGACTGAAGCTTTCTTT. Translated, it gives CASSYQGMTEAFF.

This sequence joins TRBV12-5 and TRBJ1-1; 7 nucleotides match TRBD1. CDR1 and CDR2 (germline): LGHNT, FRNRAP. The V segment lost 4 bases and the J segment 0 bases; nucleotides outside the gene matches: 5. CDR3 length equals 15 residues. CDR3 DNA: TGTGCTAGTGGTTCCGGCGACAGGGTGAACACTGAAGCTTTCTTT. This encodes CASGSGDRVNTEAFF.

The chain is built from TRBV7-6 and TRBJ1-1; TRBD1 might be the D (6 bases). The CDR3 runs 15 residues. The V gene's germline CDR1 is SGHVS and CDR2 FNYEAQ. V gave up 1 base and J gave up 4 bases, with 13 bases separating them. The CDR3 DNA follows: TGTGCCAGCAGCTTAGGTATAGGGGGGGGCACTGAAGCTTTCTTT. Encoded protein: CASSLGIGGGTEAFF.

V gene TRBV5-1 combines with J gene TRBJ2-2; the D gene is possibly TRBD2 (5 bases). The germline CDR1 and CDR2 sequences are SGHRS and YFSETQ. The CDR3 has 15 amino acids. The V end was cut by 2 bases, the J end by 0 bases, with 8 bases between. CDR3 in amino acids: CASSLGGTNTGELFF. CDR3 bases: TGCGCCAGCAGCTTAGGAGGAACGAACACCGGGGAGCTGTTTTTT.

The chain recombines TRBV30 with TRBJ1-2; the match to TRBD1 covers 7 bases. The CDR3 is 14 amino acids. The junction had 5 bases not matched to a gene; V was cut back by 1 base and J by 3 bases. Germline-derived CDR1 and CDR2 are GTSNPN and SVGIG (reference sequence). CDR3 residues: CAWSGTGAHYGYTF. The CDR3 DNA reads TGTGCCTGGAGTGGGACAGGCGCCCACTATGGCTACACCTTC.

With regard to this clone: The junction differs from germline at one of its ends, possibly a read error. V usage is TRBV2 and J usage is TRBJ2-2; TRBD2 might be the D (5 bases). The germline V gene has CDR1 SNHLY and CDR2 FYNNEI. The CDR3 totals 11 residues. The CDR3 is CASKSLGELFF. CDR3 DNA sequence: TGTGCCAGCAAGTCCCTCGGGGAGTTGTTTTTT.

The CDR3 DNA reads TGTGCCAGCAGCTATAGAGTGAACACTGAAGCTTTCTTT. Its protein product is CASSYRVNTEAFF. The chain carries TRBV7-8 and TRBJ1-1, with D hard to call. The CDR3 is 13 amino acids. Per germline, CDR1 SGHVS and CDR2 FQNEAQ. Trimming shortened V by 4 bases and J by 0 bases, and 6 bases separated the two germline ends. The full variable domain, in which reference TRBV7-8 and TRBJ1-1 provide the parts outside the CDR3, is GAGVSQSPRYKVAKRGQDVALRCDPISGHVSLFWYQQALGQGPEFLTYFQNEAQLDKSGLPSDRFFAERPEGSVSTLKIQRTQQEDSAVYLCASSYRVNTEAFFGQGTRLTVV.

This rearrangement joins TRBV27 to TRBJ2-5; 7 bases are a match to TRBD2. TRBJ2-7 explains the end of the DNA better; the J call may be wrong. The V gene's germline CDR1 is MNHEY and CDR2 SMNVEV (reference sequence). CDR3 length: 13 residues. The CDR3 DNA reads TGTGCCAGCCGCTCGGGGGGCTCCTACGAGCAGTACTTC. Residues: CASRSGGSYEQYF.

This clone was picked up one time. The chain couples TRBV6-5 to TRBJ1-6, with D possibly matching TRBD1 (6 bases). This CDR3 region has 15 residues. V gave up 0 bases and J gave up 6 bases, with 9 bases separating them. Germline V gives CDR1 MNHEY, CDR2 SVGAGI. CDR3 sequence: CASSYSGGGNSPLHF. CDR3 coding DNA: TGTGCCAGCAGTTACTCGGGAGGGGGTAATTCACCCCTCCACTTT.

This rearrangement joins TRBV19 to TRBJ1-1; 7 bases map to TRBD1. Per the germline V gene, CDR1 is LNHDA and CDR2 is SQIVND (reference sequence). The CDR3 totals 14 residues. The trim removed 5 bases at V and 5 bases at J, leaving 8 bases unmatched. The CDR3 region has the DNA TGTGCCAGTAGTCATCAGGGGGTCCGGACTGAAGCTTTCTTT. Its protein product is CASSHQGVRTEAFF.

The chain combines TRBV29-1 with TRBJ2-3; TRBD1 aligns across 7 bases. This CDR3 comprises 12 residues. From germline, CDR1 is SQVTM and CDR2 ANQGSEA. Unmatched junction bases numbered 0, after V lost 2 bases and J lost 4 bases. The CDR3 nucleotides are TGCAGCGTTGAACAGGGGGCAGATACGCAGTATTTT. It specifies CSVEQGADTQYF.

This clone has more than one count but fewer than ten. The chain couples TRBV5-1 to TRBJ1-1; TRBD1 matches at 8 bases. V lost 0 bases to trimming and J lost 0 bases; unmatched junction nucleotides: 10. Germline loops: CDR1 SGHRS, CDR2 YFSETQ. CDR3 length equals 18 residues. CDR3 sequence: CASSLEGDRWVMNTEAFF. DNA for the CDR3: TGCGCCAGCAGCTTGGAGGGGGACAGGTGGGTGATGAACACTGAAGCTTTCTTT.

The rearrangement uses TRBV15 and TRBJ2-1, with 11 bases that match TRBD2. This CDR3 spans 17 amino acids. After removal of 4 bases from V and 7 bases from J, the junction contained 12 bases not matched to a gene. Germline V CDR1 and CDR2: LNHNV, YYDKDF (reference sequence). CDR3 nucleotides: TGTGCCACCAGCAAACGACTGACTAGCGGGGTAGGGAATGAGCAGTTCTTC. This sequence encodes CATSKRLTSGVGNEQFF.

With regard to this clone: One junction end disagrees with the germline gene, perhaps due to a read error. This chain uses TRBV7-9 with TRBJ1-2; TRBD1 matches 9 bases. This CDR3 is built from 15 residues. CDR1 is SEHNR and CDR2 is FQNEAQ in the germline V gene (reference sequence). The CDR3 sequence: CSSSLAGTGSEGYTF. The CDR3 DNA is TGTTCCAGCAGCTTAGCCGGGACAGGGTCTGAGGGCTACACCTTC.

The gene calls are TRBV30 and TRBJ1-4; TRBD1 is a possible D gene (5 bases). Germline lookup yields CDR1 GTSNPN and CDR2 SVGIG (reference sequence). V was shortened by 3 bases and J by 5 bases, with 10 bases between the two germline ends. The CDR3 sequence is 13 residues long. DNA of the CDR3: TGTGCCTGGAGCGGGGGGTCCAATGAAAAACTGTTTTTT. Protein: CAWSGGSNEKLFF. Full variable domain (rest looked up from reference TRBV30 and TRBJ1-4): SQTIHQWPATLVQPVGSPLSLECTVEGTSNPNLYWYRQAAGRGLQLLFYSVGIGQISSEVPQNLSASRPQDRQFILSSKKLLLSDSGFYLCAWSGGSNEKLFFGSGTQLSVL.

This chain links TRBV5-1 with TRBJ1-6, with D tentatively TRBD1 (6 bases). The germline V and J ends were trimmed by 4 bases and 8 bases, with 19 bases remaining between them. This CDR3 spans 16 amino acids. Germline CDR1 and CDR2: SGHRS and YFSETQ. The CDR3 DNA reads TGCGCCAGCAGCCCCCGGGACATCGCCCGGGATTCACCCCTCCACTTT. Encoded protein: CASSPRDIARDSPLHF.

This chain joins TRBV4-1 and TRBJ2-1, with 10 positions matching TRBD2. V trimming: 2 bases; J trimming: 3 bases; junction bases outside the gene matches: 1. CDR1 and CDR2 (germline): MGHRA, YSYEKL. The CDR3 spans 15 residues. The CDR3 here is CASSQLAGDYNEQFF. CDR3 nucleotide sequence: TGCGCCAGCAGCCAACTAGCGGGGGACTACAATGAGCAGTTCTTC.

The rearrangement uses TRBV6-4 and TRBJ2-2; D gene unclear. Trimming took 5 bases from V and 1 from J, leaving 5 bases between them. The V gene's germline CDR1 is MRHNA and CDR2 SNTAGT. The CDR3 has 13 residues. Here the CDR3 reads CASSPGNTGELFF. The CDR3 DNA follows: TGTGCCAGCAGTCCCGGGAACACCGGGGAGCTGTTTTTT.

This chain links TRBV5-4 with TRBJ1-2, with TRBD1 identical over 7 bases. V lost 4 bases to trimming and J lost 4 bases; unmatched junction nucleotides: 7. CDR3 length: 14 residues. Germline assignment: CDR1 SGHNT and CDR2 YYREEE (reference sequence). Written as DNA, the CDR3 is TGTGCCAGCAGCAATAGGGACAGCCTCTATGGCTACACCTTC. Translation gives CASSNRDSLYGYTF.